One T cell receptor beta chain is described in this entry. PCR involved 60 Vbeta and 13 Jbeta primers. Only in-frame clones appear in the TCRdb table, and some are missing; sequencing was by immunoSEQ multiplex PCR. This table has 95,000 to 150,000 clones, approximately 65% appearing once. Germline assignment: CDR1 SGHNT and CDR2 YYREEE (reference sequence). The CDR3 consists of 14 residues. Trimming took off 7 bases at V and 2 bases at J, with 15 bases between the two ends. The record originates from a study of cytomegalovirus exposure and HLA in healthy donors. The V and J genes are TRBV5-4 and TRBJ1-2; D might be TRBD1 (6 bases). The sample consisted of PBMCs. This clonotype was obtained from a man between 18 and 35 years old in good health and CMV-seronegative. The CDR3: CASAGQKWNYGYTF. CDR3 bases: TGTGCCAGCGCCGGACAGAAATGGAACTATGGCTACACCTTC. Based on the CDR3 plus reference TRBV5-4 and TRBJ1-2, the full variable domain is ETGVTQSPTHLIKTRGQQVTLRCSSQSGHNTVSWYQQALGQGPQFIFQYYREEENGRGNFPPRFSGLQFPNYSSELNVNALELDDSALYLCASAGQKWNYGYTFGSGTRLTVV.